The clone carrying this T cell receptor (beta chain) showed up just a few times. No antigen is known for it. The source of the sample is a study of T-cell memory formation after mild COVID-19. Regarding the study as a whole: Contracting CD4+ clones lay largely in CM and EM, with CD8+ ones residing in EMRA.

The CDR3 sequence is 12 residues long. The V end lost 2 bases, the J end lost 1 base, and 5 bases lay between the germline ends. The germline CDR1 and CDR2 sequences are GTSNPN and SVGIG (reference sequence). Constant-segment-primed 5'RACE gave TCR alpha and TCR beta cDNA libraries with sample barcodes and UMIs. MiXCR, applied by TCRdb to the 5' RACE reads, yields one record per CDR3 protein. Seen here are fewer than 250,000 distinct CDR3 sequences, 15% observed once, and the top ten hold 2% to 2.5%. This sequence was found in an adult woman who had mild COVID-19 (a few samples of this study predate the infection). Cell type and time point are not known. Sequences were obtained from PBMCs or a T cell subset sorted from them (not recorded which). The rearrangement links TRBV30 to TRBJ1-1, with D unclear. Here the CDR3 DNA reads TGTGCCTGGAGTAGTCGGAACACTGAAGCTTTCTTT. This translates into CAWSSRNTEAFF.